This TCR beta chain is from a study of persistence of HIV-infected CD4 T cells. Across the whole study: Antigen stimulation activated a lower proportion of cells, more of them memory, than anti-CD3/anti-CD28 stimulation.

Anti-CD3/anti-CD28 beads served as a nonspecific positive control stimulus. Sorting of responding CD4+ T cells relied on upregulated CD40 ligand together with CD69. CD8+ T cells were removed from PBMCs prior to stimulation. Germline CDR1 reads SGHNT; CDR2 reads YYREEE (reference sequence). This CDR3 is built from 14 residues. V was trimmed by 4 bases and J by 4 bases, leaving 12 bases between them. With regard to this clone: Its matching antigen is unknown.

This was the immunoSEQ version 4 assay in survey mode. Template was genomic DNA at about 9.8 ng/uL, with up to 1 ug used per sample. The data were produced by immunoSEQ multiplex PCR, yet TCRdb's version contains in-frame clones alone and is incomplete. The profile shows 40,000 or so clones, about 88% of them singletons. The chain couples TRBV5-4 to TRBJ1-3; the D gene is possibly TRBD1 (5 bases). The clonotype originates from an adult woman with HIV who was CMV-seropositive. Sequencing used CD4+ T cells sorted from PBMCs after approximately 18-hour stimulation, obtained from a patient who received antiretroviral therapy. DNA of the CDR3: TGTGCCAGCAGCCCGGGGGGTGACGGAAACACCATATATTTT. Translated: CASSPGGDGNTIYF.